The 19 T cell receptor beta chains below all came from one sample that was sequenced in a study of PD-L1 blockade in urothelial cancer. Generated by immunoSEQ multiplex PCR, the TCRdb table keeps only in-frame clones and is missing some. The data hold 70,000 to 95,000 clones, with around 83% observed a single time. The time point: pretreatment peripheral blood. Sequenced here: PBMCs, sampled around atezolizumab (anti-PD-L1) treatment. The receptors shown here come from a man between 60 and 75 years old with urothelial cancer.

This chain links TRBV30 with TRBJ1-2; no definite D call. Trimming removed 2 bases at V and 5 bases at J, with 6 bases between. The germline V gene has CDR1 GTSNPN and CDR2 SVGIG (reference sequence). This CDR3 is 11 amino acids long. This chain's CDR3 is CAWSNYYGYTF. The CDR3 nucleotides read TGTGCCTGGAGTAATTATTATGGCTACACCTTC.

Concerning this clone: Other DNA variants within this sample encode the same CDR3. The J gene is TRBJ2-3, the V gene TRBV5-4; the match to TRBD1 covers 8 bases. The CDR3 covers 15 residues. Germline V CDR1 and CDR2: SGHNT, YYREEE (reference sequence). The V and J ends lost 0 bases and 0 bases, in that order; junction bases with no gene match: 0. The CDR3 region is CASSLGQGSTDTQYF. For the CDR3, the DNA is TGTGCCAGCAGCTTGGGACAGGGGAGCACAGATACGCAGTATTTT.

The CDR3 loop is CASSVMAGGWNTGELFF. The CDR3 DNA sequence: TGTGCCAGCAGCGTTATGGCGGGGGGGTGGAACACCGGGGAGCTGTTTTTT. V gene TRBV9 combines with J gene TRBJ2-2; 9 positions agree with TRBD2. V gave up 2 bases and J gave up 1 base; unmatched junction bases: 6. This CDR3 spans 17 amino acids. CDR1 is SGDLS, CDR2 YYNGEE, per germline.

This clone is a singleton in its sample. This rearrangement joins TRBV9 to TRBJ1-2; 8 nucleotides agree with TRBD1. The CDR3 covers 15 residues. Germline loops: CDR1 SGDLS, CDR2 YYNGEE. Trimming at V came to 0 bases and at J to 2 bases, leaving 3 bases not matched to a gene. CDR3 DNA sequence: TGTGCCAGCAGCGTAGAGGCAGGGGGCAACTATGGCTACACCTTC. As protein: CASSVEAGGNYGYTF. Filled out from reference TRBV9 and TRBJ1-2, the complete variable domain reads DSGVTQTPKHLITATGQRVTLRCSPRSGDLSVYWYQQSLDQGLQFLIQYYNGEERAKGNILERFSAQQFPDLHSELNLSSLELGDSALYFCASSVEAGGNYGYTFGSGTRLTVV.

The genes are TRBV2 and TRBJ2-2, with 12 bases matching TRBD2. The ends lost 10 bases at V and 6 bases at J; junction bases unmatched: 6. Per germline, CDR1 SNHLY and CDR2 FYNNEI. The CDR3 runs 14 residues. The CDR3 sequence is CATRLAGASGELFF. The CDR3 region has the DNA TGTGCCACACGACTAGCGGGGGCGTCCGGGGAGCTGTTTTTT.

The V gene is TRBV7-3, the J gene TRBJ2-2; 10 bases agree with TRBD1. The CDR3 length is 16 residues. V trimming: 4 bases; J trimming: 7 bases; junction bases outside the gene matches: 9. Germline CDR1 SGHTA, CDR2 FQGTGA. The CDR3: CASSSTGGRWFGELFF. In nucleotides, the CDR3 is TGTGCCAGCAGCTCGACAGGGGGCAGGTGGTTCGGGGAGCTGTTTTTT.

The V call is TRBV27, the J call TRBJ1-3; 7 bases map to TRBD1. The CDR3 has 17 residues. Germline CDR1 reads MNHEY; CDR2 reads SMNVEV (reference sequence). V was clipped by 6 bases and J by 0 bases; unmatched bases: 11. In nucleotides, the CDR3 is TGTGCCAGCAGCACTAACGGACAGGTGAGCTCTGGAAACACCATATATTTT. Residues: CASSTNGQVSSGNTIYF.

This clone was seen once. The chain combines TRBV6-5 with TRBJ2-3, with D perhaps matching TRBD1 (5 bases). Germline CDR1 MNHEY, CDR2 SVGAGI. The CDR3 consists of 14 residues. V was cut by 10 bases and J by 2 bases, with 16 bases left in between. The CDR3 DNA reads TGTGCCACCACATCGGACACGACCACAGATACGCAGTATTTT. The encoded protein is CATTSDTTTDTQYF.

This sequence joins TRBV11-3 and TRBJ2-3, with D possibly being TRBD1 (5 bases). From germline, CDR1 is SGHNT and CDR2 YENEEA. The CDR3 contains 16 residues. V was clipped by 1 base and J by 1 base, with 12 bases between them. The CDR3 reads CASSLGGGWGTDTQYF. CDR3 nucleotides: TGTGCCAGCAGCTTAGGGGGCGGATGGGGCACAGATACGCAGTATTTT.

This chain joins TRBV7-2 and TRBJ2-6, with D perhaps TRBD2 (5 bases). V shed 6 bases and J shed 2 bases, with 11 bases lying between them. CDR1 and CDR2 (germline): SGHTA, FQGNSA. The CDR3 sequence is 15 residues long. CDR3 DNA sequence: TGTGCCAGCAGGACCGGAGGTACTGGGGCCAACGTCCTGACTTTC. This translates into CASRTGGTGANVLTF.

This clone was detected only a few times. V and J are TRBV4-1 and TRBJ1-1, with TRBD1 as a possible D gene (5 bases). V lost 8 bases and J 1 base, leaving 5 bases between the germline ends. Germline V lookup: CDR1 MGHRA, CDR2 YSYEKL. The CDR3 sequence is 11 residues long. The CDR3 bases are TGCGCCAGCCAGGGGAACACTGAAGCTTTCTTT. The encoded protein is CASQGNTEAFF.

The rearrangement joins TRBV28 to TRBJ2-7, with D possibly being TRBD2 (7 bases). The CDR3 is 22 residues long. Germline V gene data show CDR1 as MDHEN and CDR2 as SYDVKM. The V gene lost 6 bases and the J gene lost 2 bases, with 38 bases spanning the gap. The CDR3 DNA follows: TGTGCCAGCAGAGGGGGTCCCGGGTGGGATTGGGGAGGCCGGGACTACGCCTACGAGCAGTACTTC. As protein: CASRGGPGWDWGGRDYAYEQYF.

J is TRBJ2-7 and V is TRBV6-1; no firm D call. From germline, CDR1 is MNHNS and CDR2 SASEGT. V shed 9 bases and J shed 5 bases, with 8 bases lying between them. This CDR3 region has 10 residues. CDR3 in amino acids: CASQQHEQYF. The CDR3 DNA follows: TGTGCCAGTCAACAGCACGAGCAGTACTTC.

The genes are TRBV6-1 and TRBJ1-2; D may be TRBD1 (5 bases). The CDR3 sequence is 12 residues long. With 7 bases removed from V and 5 bases from J, the gap between germline ends came to 11 bases. The germline V gene has CDR1 MNHNS and CDR2 SASEGT. The CDR3 spells CASKPQGYGYTF. The CDR3 DNA is TGTGCCAGCAAACCCCAGGGATATGGCTACACCTTC.

The chain carries TRBV18 and TRBJ2-5, with TRBD1 identical over 9 bases. Germline V gene lookup returns CDR1 KGHSH and CDR2 LQKENI. Trimming cost V 2 bases and J 1 base; bases outside gene matches: 8. This CDR3 comprises 17 residues. CDR3 bases: TGTGCCAGCTCACCATTACTTTGGGGACAGGGCCAAGAGACCCAGTACTTC. Protein: CASSPLLWGQGQETQYF.

The chain combines TRBV4-1 with TRBJ2-7, with D possibly TRBD2 on 5 matching bases. V shed 1 base and J shed 3 bases, with 10 bases lying between them. The CDR3 totals 14 residues. Germline-derived CDR1 and CDR2 are MGHRA and YSYEKL. The CDR3 sequence: CASSQVPGFYEQYF. The CDR3 DNA is TGCGCCAGCAGCCAAGTTCCGGGGTTCTACGAGCAGTACTTC.

This chain links TRBV30 with TRBJ1-5; possible D gene TRBD1, 5 bases. The germline V gene encodes CDR1 GTSNPN and CDR2 SVGIG (reference sequence). The CDR3 is made up of 13 amino acids. V was shortened by 1 base and J by 1 base, with 5 bases between the two germline ends. The CDR3 loop reads CAWSAGSNQPQHF. CDR3 coding DNA: TGTGCCTGGAGTGCAGGGAGCAATCAGCCCCAGCATTTT.

This chain joins TRBV28 and TRBJ2-7; 10 nucleotides agree with TRBD2. Germline values: CDR1 MDHEN, CDR2 SYDVKM. V shed 2 bases, J shed 4 bases, and the junction held 5 bases outside the gene matches. The CDR3 contains 15 residues. The CDR3 reads CASSLTGLAVYEQYF. The CDR3 DNA reads as TGTGCCAGCAGTTTAACCGGACTAGCGGTATACGAGCAGTACTTC.

This chain links TRBV7-9 with TRBJ2-2, with D perhaps TRBD2 (6 bases). Deletions cut 5 bases from V and 7 bases from J, with 14 bases between. CDR3 size: 14 residues. Germline CDR1 is SEHNR and CDR2 is FQNEAQ (reference sequence). CDR3 DNA sequence: TGTGCCAGCAGCCGGAGGGCCCCGGGCGGGGAGCTGTTTTTT. This translates into CASSRRAPGGELFF.